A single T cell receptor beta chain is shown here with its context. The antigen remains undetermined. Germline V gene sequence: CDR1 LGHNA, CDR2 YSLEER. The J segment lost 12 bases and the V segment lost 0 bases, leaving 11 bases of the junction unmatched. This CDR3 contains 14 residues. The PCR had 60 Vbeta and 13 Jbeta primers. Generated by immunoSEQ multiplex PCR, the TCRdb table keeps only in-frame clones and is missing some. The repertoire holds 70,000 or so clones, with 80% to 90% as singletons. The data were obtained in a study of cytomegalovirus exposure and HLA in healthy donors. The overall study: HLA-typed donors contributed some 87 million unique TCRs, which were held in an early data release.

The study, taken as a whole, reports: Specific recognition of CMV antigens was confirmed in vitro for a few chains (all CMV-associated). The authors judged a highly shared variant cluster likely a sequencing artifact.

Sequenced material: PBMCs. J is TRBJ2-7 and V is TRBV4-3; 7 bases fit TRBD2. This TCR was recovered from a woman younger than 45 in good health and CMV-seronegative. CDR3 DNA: TGCGCCAGCAGCCAAGATTTGCGGGAGCTACGAAGGTACTTC. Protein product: CASSQDLRELRRYF.